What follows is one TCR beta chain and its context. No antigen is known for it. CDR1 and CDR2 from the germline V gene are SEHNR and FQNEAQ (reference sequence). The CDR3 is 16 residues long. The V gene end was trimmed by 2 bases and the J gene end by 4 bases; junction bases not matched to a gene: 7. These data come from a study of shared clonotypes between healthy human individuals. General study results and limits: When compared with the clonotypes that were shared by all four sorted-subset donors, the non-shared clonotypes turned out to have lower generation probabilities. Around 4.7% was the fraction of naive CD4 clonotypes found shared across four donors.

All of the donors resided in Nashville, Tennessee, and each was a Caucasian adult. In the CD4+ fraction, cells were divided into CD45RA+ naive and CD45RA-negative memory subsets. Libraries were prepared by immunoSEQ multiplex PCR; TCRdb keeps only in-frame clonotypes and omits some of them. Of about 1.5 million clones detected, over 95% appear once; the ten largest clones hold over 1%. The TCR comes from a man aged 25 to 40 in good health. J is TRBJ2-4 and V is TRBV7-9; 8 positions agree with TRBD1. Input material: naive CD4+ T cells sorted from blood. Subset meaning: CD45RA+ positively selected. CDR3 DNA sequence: TGTGCCAGCAGCTTATTGGGGACAGGCTCGAAAAACATTCAGTACTTC. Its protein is CASSLLGTGSKNIQYF.